This entry describes one TCR beta chain. CDR3 length equals 16 residues. Germline V lookup: CDR1 SGHRS, CDR2 YFSETQ. V was pared by 0 bases and J by 6 bases, with 6 bases of the junction left unmatched. The data were taken from a study of identical twins. TCRdb re-called the 5' RACE reads with MiXCR, one entry per CDR3 protein. Of hundreds of thousands of distinct CDR3 sequences listed, 15% to 20% are singletons. These data also formed part of another study, on T cells expressing NK-cell markers. From that paper: According to the study, TCR beta repertoires originated from sorted CD3+CD56+NKG2C+, CD3+CD56+NKG2C- and CD3+CD56-NKG2C+ T cells.

The source of this sequence is a woman under 30 in good health. The sequenced sample was PBMCs. V usage is TRBV5-1 and J usage is TRBJ2-3; 11 nucleotides align to TRBD1. The CDR3 DNA follows: TGCGCCAGCAGCTTGGAAGGGACAGGGGGTTCGGATACGCAGTATTTT. Its protein product is CASSLEGTGGSDTQYF.